This passage covers 10 T cell receptor beta chains from one sample sequenced in a study of breast tumors, draining lymph nodes, adjacent tissues. Each CDR3 protein is one row after TCRdb ran MiXCR on the multiplex PCR reads. This repertoire shows some 150,000 distinct CDR3 sequences, under 25% found once; its top ten account for around 2.7%. Breast cancer patients provided tissue from their axillary draining lymph nodes. Source material: axillary lymph node tissue. Source of these receptors: a female donor with breast cancer. Some clones in this sample may be carry-over from other donors' samples.

This clonotype occurred many times. The chain couples TRBV14 to TRBJ1-6, with no clear D. V lost 2 bases, J lost 9 bases, and 11 bases lay in between. This CDR3 spans 14 amino acids. The V gene's germline CDR1 is SGHDN and CDR2 FVKESK. CDR3 region: CASSQIAAGSPLHF. CDR3 sequence (DNA): TGTGCCAGCAGCCAAATCGCCGCGGGTTCACCCCTCCACTTT.

Concerning this clonotype itself: A clone one base away is much larger, so this may be a read error. This chain uses TRBV30 with TRBJ1-2; 7 bases fit TRBD1. V was pared by 3 bases and J by 4 bases, with 8 bases of the junction left unmatched. From germline, CDR1 is GTSNPN and CDR2 SVGIG (reference sequence). CDR3 length equals 14 residues. DNA for the CDR3: TGTGCCTGGAGACGATTGGGGACAGCCTATGGCTACACCTTC. As protein: CAWRRLGTAYGYTF.

Many counts were recorded for this clonotype. The gene calls are TRBV6-1 and TRBJ2-2; perhaps TRBD2 as D (6 bases). Germline CDR1 is MNHNS and CDR2 is SASEGT. Trimming left V 3 bases short and J 5 bases short, with 19 bases between. The CDR3 contains 17 residues. CDR3 sequence (DNA): TGTGCCAGCAGTGACATACTAGCTAACCTGAGGACCGGGGAGCTGTTTTTT. It yields the protein CASSDILANLRTGELFF.

This clonotype was observed a few times. The J gene is TRBJ2-2, the V gene TRBV6-1; D may be TRBD2 (5 bases). V shed 2 bases and J shed 8 bases, with 15 bases lying between them. The germline V gene encodes CDR1 MNHNS and CDR2 SASEGT. The CDR3 runs to 15 residues. CDR3 nucleotides: TGTGCCAGCAGTGAACTTACTGGAGGTGCGGGGGAGCTGTTTTTT. This sequence encodes CASSELTGGAGELFF.

This sequence joins TRBV19 and TRBJ2-1; TRBD2 matches at 12 bases. V dropped 4 bases and J dropped 10; count of bases not matched to a gene: 8. The CDR3 has 15 residues. CDR1 is LNHDA and CDR2 is SQIVND in the germline V gene (reference sequence). CDR3 DNA: TGTGCCAGTAGTAGCGGGGCTAGCGGGAGGGTCGAGCAGTTCTTC. Translation gives CASSSGASGRVEQFF.

Many counts were recorded for this clonotype. V is TRBV7-2 and J is TRBJ2-1; 7 positions agree with TRBD2. The V and J ends lost 3 bases and 7 bases, in that order; junction bases with no gene match: 6. Germline V gives CDR1 SGHTA, CDR2 FQGNSA. The CDR3 is 14 amino acids. CDR3 sequence reads: CASSFGTTNNEQFF. The CDR3, as DNA: TGTGCCAGCAGCTTCGGGACTACAAATAATGAGCAGTTCTTC.

As to this clonotype: This sequence may be a read error, since a much larger clone differs from it by one base. The chain is built from TRBV9 and TRBJ2-5; maybe TRBD2 (5 bases). Germline assignment: CDR1 SGDLS and CDR2 YYNGEE. The CDR3 spans 14 residues. The CDR3 spells CAGSVDGSMETQYF. The CDR3 coding sequence is TGTGCCGGCAGCGTAGATGGGAGTATGGAGACCCAGTACTTC.

This clonotype was counted many times. CDR3 in DNA: TGTGCCAGCAGCCCACCGACAGGGATGCGAGGCTACACCTTC. It specifies CASSPPTGMRGYTF. The chain links TRBV6-6 to TRBJ1-2, with 7 bases aligning to TRBD1. Germline V gives CDR1 MNHNY, CDR2 SVGAGI (reference sequence). J gave up 8 bases and V 6 bases, and 12 bases lay outside the gene matches. The CDR3 totals 14 residues.

Many counts were recorded for this clonotype. This CDR3 is CSARPGSSYEQYF. CDR3 coding DNA: TGCAGTGCTCGACCGGGGAGCTCCTACGAGCAGTACTTC. The gene calls are TRBV20-1 and TRBJ2-7, with a tentative D call TRBD2 (5 bases). Germline CDR1 DFQATT, CDR2 SNEGSKA (reference sequence). Trimming shortened V by 5 bases and J by 0 bases, and 11 bases separated the two germline ends. The CDR3 runs 13 residues.

This clonotype was seen ten or more times. This sequence joins TRBV29-1 and TRBJ2-7; no definite D call. This CDR3 contains 14 residues. V gave up 4 bases and J gave up 2 bases, with 15 bases separating them. Looked up from germline, CDR1 is SQVTM and CDR2 is ANQGSEA. The CDR3 coding sequence is TGCAGCGTTGTGGTTAGTCAGGCTCCCTACGAGCAGTACTTC. It codes for CSVVVSQAPYEQYF.